What follows are 29 T cell receptor beta chains derived from one specimen sequenced in a study of tumor and adjacent non-tumor tissue in lung cancer. RNA was extracted from bulk tissue without any cell sorting. Distant lung tissue was collected more than 3 cm away from the tumor edge. Three rounds of nested PCR, following a modified ARM-PCR protocol, produced the TCRbeta library. TCRdb re-called the multiplex PCR reads through MiXCR, storing one row per CDR3 protein. The table has over 80,000 distinct CDR3 sequences, around 82% seen once. Material: distant non-tumor lung tissue. Every receptor here comes from a woman between 50 and 59 years old with non-small cell lung cancer.

This clonotype was detected ten times or more. The chain links TRBV12-3 or TRBV12-4 to TRBJ1-5; D uncertain. V was trimmed by 5 bases and J by 3 bases, leaving 5 bases between them. The CDR3 length is 12 residues. In DNA form, the CDR3 reads TGTGCCAGCAGTACCATCAATCAGCCCCAGCATTTT. As protein: CASSTINQPQHF.

This clonotype was observed at least ten times. J is TRBJ2-3 and V is TRBV12-3 or TRBV12-4; D is possibly TRBD2 (6 bases). This CDR3 has 16 residues. The germline V and J ends were trimmed by 0 bases and 5 bases, with 15 bases remaining between them. This chain's CDR3 is CASSLARTGVVDTQYF. CDR3 nucleotide sequence: TGTGCCAGCAGTTTAGCGCGTACGGGAGTGGTAGATACGCAGTATTTT.

This clonotype was observed a single time. One end of the junction fails to match germline, which may point to a read error. J is TRBJ2-2 and V is TRBV4-1; 9 positions match TRBD2. This CDR3 has 15 amino acids. The germline gives CDR1 MGHRA, CDR2 YSYEKL. CDR3 loop: CTSSQLAGPTGELFF. CDR3 nucleotides: TGCACCAGCAGCCAACTAGCGGGCCCCACCGGGGAGCTGTTTTTT.

With regard to this clonotype: One end of the junction is discordant with germline, which a read error may explain. The rearrangement joins TRBV4-2 to TRBJ1-2; no reliable D call. The CDR3 is 15 amino acids. CDR1 LGHNA and CDR2 YNFKEQ come from the germline V gene. CDR3 loop: CASSQDLSVNHGCIF. Written as DNA, the CDR3 is TGTGCCAGCAGCCAAGATTTAAGCGTTAACCATGGCTGCATCTTC.

This chain uses TRBV11-2 with TRBJ2-5, with D uncertain. The J call may be wrong; the DNA end is better matched by TRBJ2-1. The length of the CDR3 is 15 residues. Germline lookup yields CDR1 SGHAT and CDR2 FQNNGV. CDR3 loop: CASSLLGWGLETQFF. The CDR3 nucleotides are TGTGCCAGCAGCTTACTTGGTTGGGGTCTAGAGACCCAGTTCTTC.

This clonotype was observed a single time. Mismatch with germline at one junction end may stem from a read error. V gene TRBV11-2 combines with J gene TRBJ2-3; a weak D match, TRBD2 (6 bases). Germline CDR1 reads SGHAT; CDR2 reads FQNNGV. This CDR3 spans 16 amino acids. The CDR3: CTSSSEVLTSTDTQYF. CDR3 DNA: TGTACCAGCAGCTCAGAGGTCCTAACTAGCACAGATACGCAATATTTT.

The chain joins TRBV4-1 to TRBJ2-5; D is possibly TRBD1 or TRBD2 (5 bases each). Germline CDR1 reads MGHRA; CDR2 reads YSYEKL. Between the trimmed V and J ends, which lost 3 bases and 14 bases, there was a span of 19 bases. This CDR3 has 13 residues. The CDR3 loop reads CASSHGAQEILYF. CDR3 coding DNA: TGCGCCAGCAGCCACGGGGCACAAGAGATCCTATACTTC.

For this clonotype: The junction departs from germline at one end; a sequencing error may be responsible. The chain couples TRBV10-3 to TRBJ2-1, with 10 bases identical to TRBD1. The V gene's germline CDR1 is ENHRY and CDR2 SYGVKD. The CDR3 has 15 amino acids. This CDR3 is CAISWGQGLDNEQPF. The CDR3 DNA reads as TGTGCCATCAGTTGGGGACAGGGGTTAGACAATGAGCAGCCCTTC.

Only one count was recorded for this clonotype. One end of the junction fails to match germline, which may point to a read error. The genes are TRBV12-3 or TRBV12-4 and TRBJ2-7, with D possibly being TRBD1 (6 bases). The CDR3 spans 15 residues. CDR3 DNA: TGTGCCAGCAGTTCCCGACAGGATGAGTCCTACGAGCGGTACTTC. Protein sequence: CASSSRQDESYERYF.

Note on this clonotype: One base away lies a much larger clone, so this may be a sequencing read error. V and J are TRBV28 and TRBJ2-1; 10 bases fit TRBD1. The germline gives CDR1 MDHEN, CDR2 SYDVKM. This CDR3 is built from 16 residues. The J segment lost 11 bases and the V segment lost 1 base, leaving 11 bases of the junction unmatched. The CDR3 here is CASSLLGDRGRGKQFF. The CDR3 bases are TGTGCCAGCAGTTTATTGGGTGACAGGGGGCGCGGTAAGCAGTTCTTC.

On this clonotype: This likely comes from a read error, as the CDR3 has no conserved phenylalanine or tryptophan at its end. The rearrangement links TRBV6-1 to TRBJ2-7, with TRBD2 identical over 9 bases. Germline V gene lookup returns CDR1 MNHNS and CDR2 SASEGT. The J segment lost 4 bases and the V segment lost 2 bases, leaving 6 bases of the junction unmatched. This CDR3 contains 15 residues. CDR3 sequence (DNA): TGTGCCAGCAGTGAATTTCAAGCGGGAGGATACGAGCAGTACCTC. Protein: CASSEFQAGGYEQYL.

Turning to this clonotype: The germline gene is not matched at one end of the junction; a read error may be the cause. In DNA, the CDR3 is TGTGCCAGCAGTTACCCGGACAGTTATGAGCACTACTTC. Translation gives CASSYPDSYEHYF. The chain employs TRBV6-5 and TRBJ2-7, with a possible D match to TRBD1 (6 bases). Germline CDR1 and CDR2: MNHEY and SVGAGI. The length of the CDR3 is 13 residues.

The sample holds many counts of this clonotype. The chain links TRBV20-1 to TRBJ1-4; D is possibly TRBD1 (6 bases). Germline CDR1 DFQATT, CDR2 SNEGSKA (reference sequence). The CDR3 is 12 amino acids. Trimming left V 5 bases short and J 8 bases short, with 12 bases between. The CDR3 coding sequence is TGCAGTGCTCATTCAGGGGAGGAAAAACTGTTTTTT. Amino acid sequence: CSAHSGEEKLFF.

J is TRBJ2-7 and V is TRBV20-1; TRBD1 agrees at 10 bases. Trimming cost V 1 base and J 3 bases; bases outside gene matches: 6. CDR3 length: 15 residues. Germline CDR1 DFQATT, CDR2 SNEGSKA (reference sequence). In DNA form, the CDR3 reads TGCAGTGCTAGAGTCGGGACAGGGGTTGGCTACGAGCAGTACTTC. Translation: CSARVGTGVGYEQYF.

In regard to this clonotype: Because it lacks the conserved phenylalanine or tryptophan at the end, this CDR3 is likely a read error. The chain recombines TRBV12-3 or TRBV12-4 with TRBJ2-2; no firm D call. This CDR3 spans 12 amino acids. Trimming pared 2 bases from V and 6 bases from J, leaving 4 bases between. CDR3 DNA sequence: TGTGCCAGCAGTTTAAACGCCGGGGAGCTGTTTATT. It yields the protein CASSLNAGELFI.

Concerning this clonotype: The missing conserved phenylalanine or tryptophan at the end of this CDR3 makes a read error likely. The chain links TRBV9 to TRBJ2-1; 14 bases match TRBD2. V lost 3 bases and J lost 9; bases outside the gene matches: 5. Germline V gene data show CDR1 as SGDLS and CDR2 as YYNGEE. The length of the CDR3 is 15 residues. The CDR3 DNA reads as TGTGCCAGCAGCGCCACCGGGACTAGCGGGGGTGAGCAGTTCATC. It specifies CASSATGTSGGEQFI.

Of note for this clonotype: A clone one base away is much larger, so this may be a read error. This chain links TRBV5-8 with TRBJ1-2; 7 bases are a match to TRBD1. The CDR3 extends over 13 amino acids. CDR1 and CDR2 from the germline V gene are SGHTS and YDEGEE. CDR3 nucleotide sequence: TGTACCAGCAGCTCTCAGACAGGGAAGGGCTACACCTTC. This codes for CTSSSQTGKGYTF.

Comment on this clonotype: A read error may account for a junction end that differs from germline. The J gene is TRBJ2-2, the V gene TRBV11-2; no clear D. This CDR3 region has 13 residues. Germline CDR1 SGHAT, CDR2 FQNNGV. This CDR3 reads CASDFENNGELFF. DNA of the CDR3: TGTGCCAGCGACTTCGAGAACAACGGGGAGCTGTTTTTT.

The chain is built from TRBV6-5 and TRBJ2-3; a weak D match, TRBD2 (5 bases). CDR3 length equals 16 residues. V was shortened by 5 bases and J by 4 bases, with 19 bases between the two germline ends. Per the germline V gene, CDR1 is MNHEY and CDR2 is SVGAGI. CDR3 sequence reads: CASSPPRPGMADTQYF. CDR3 sequence (DNA): TGTGCCAGCAGTCCCCCGCGGCCGGGAATGGCAGATACGCAGTATTTT.

Of note for this clonotype: An end of the junction differs from the germline gene, which may be a read error. This chain links TRBV28 with TRBJ2-7; a weak D match, TRBD1 (6 bases). Per germline, CDR1 MDHEN and CDR2 SYDVKM. The CDR3 has 13 amino acids. CDR3 in DNA: TGTGTCAGCGGCCCCCCCAGGGGCTACGAGCAGTACTTC. Residues: CVSGPPRGYEQYF.

In its sample, this clonotype was seen a few times. The V call is TRBV13, the J call TRBJ2-6; TRBD1 aligns across 8 bases. V was pared by 5 bases and J by 4 bases, with 4 bases of the junction left unmatched. Germline CDR1 is PRHDT and CDR2 is FYEKMQ (reference sequence). This CDR3 is 15 amino acids long. Here the CDR3 reads CASSPRGLGANVLTF. CDR3 DNA: TGTGCCAGCAGCCCCAGGGGGCTAGGGGCCAACGTCCTGACTTTC.

Concerning this clonotype itself: A junction boundary mismatches the germline segment, possibly from a read error. V usage is TRBV29-1 and J usage is TRBJ2-1, with D possibly TRBD1 on 5 matching bases. Germline V gene lookup returns CDR1 SQVTM and CDR2 ANQGSEA. There are 11 residues in the CDR3. Written as DNA, the CDR3 is TGCAACGTTTGGACAAGGTTTGAGCAGTTCTTC. As protein: CNVWTRFEQFF.

The chain is built from TRBV11-2 and TRBJ2-7, with D tentatively TRBD1 (5 bases). CDR1 is SGHAT and CDR2 is FQNNGV in the germline V gene. Trimming shortened V by 10 bases and J by 2 bases, and 18 bases separated the two germline ends. CDR3 size: 14 residues. The CDR3, as DNA: TGTGCCATGAGCATGACGGACACTGCCTACGAGCAGTACTTC. Protein sequence: CAMSMTDTAYEQYF. The full variable domain, with the rest looked up from reference TRBV11-2 and TRBJ2-7, is EAGVAQSPRYKIIEKRQSVAFWCNPISGHATLYWYQQILGQGPKLLIQFQNNGVVDDSQLPKDRFSAERLKGVDSTLKIQPAKLEDSAVYLCAMSMTDTAYEQYFGPGTRLTVT.

As for this clonotype: Mismatch with germline at one junction end may stem from a read error. The chain has TRBV7-9 and TRBJ2-1; D gene ambiguous. CDR1 and CDR2 from the germline V gene are SEHNR and FQNEAQ (reference sequence). The CDR3 loop spans 12 amino acids. The CDR3 sequence is CASSLTPHEPFF. The CDR3 bases are TGTGCCAGCAGCTTAACCCCCCATGAGCCGTTCTTC.

A word on this clonotype: An end of the junction differs from the germline gene, which may be a read error. The V gene is TRBV12-3 or TRBV12-4, the J gene TRBJ2-4, with D hard to call. The CDR3 is made up of 15 amino acids. CDR3 sequence (DNA): TGTGTCAGCAGTTTAGGAGCGATAGACGGTGCACCAATTTACTTC. This translates into CVSSLGAIDGAPIYF.

A remark on this clonotype: A read error is likely, as this CDR3 ends without the conserved phenylalanine or tryptophan. The chain employs TRBV6-5 and TRBJ1-3; D not certain. Per the germline V gene, CDR1 is MNHEY and CDR2 is SVGAGI. The CDR3 totals 14 residues. Written as DNA, the CDR3 is TGTGACAGCAGCCTCCAGATAGCTGGAAACACCATATATCTT. Encoded protein: CDSSLQIAGNTIYL.

A note on this clonotype: A read error may produce the germline difference seen at one junction end. The chain joins TRBV12-3 or TRBV12-4 to TRBJ2-1, with TRBD2 matching over 9 bases. This CDR3 is built from 15 residues. The DNA of the CDR3 is TGTGCCAGCACGCTAATAGCGGGGGCGGAGAATGAGCAGTTATTC. The encoded protein is CASTLIAGAENEQLF.

This chain uses TRBV6-5 with TRBJ2-3; D is unresolved. This CDR3 is 14 amino acids long. The germline gives CDR1 MNHEY, CDR2 SVGAGI. V dropped 1 base and J dropped 4 bases, with 9 bases sitting between them. The chain's CDR3 is CASSYLRMPDTQYF. CDR3 coding DNA: TGTGCCAGCAGTTACTTGAGGATGCCAGATACGCAGTATTTT.

This clonotype was observed a handful of times. Sequence at one end of the junction differs from germline and may be a read error. The chain is built from TRBV5-1 and TRBJ2-2; a weak D match, TRBD2 (6 bases). CDR3 length equals 14 residues. Germline assignment: CDR1 SGHRS and CDR2 YFSETQ. CDR3 residues: CANSTGANTGELFF. DNA for the CDR3: TGTGCCAACAGCACGGGGGCGAACACCGGGGAGCTGTTTTTT.